This TCR beta chain was captured by sequencing in a study of persistence of HIV-infected CD4 T cells. General observations from the study: Antigen-responding cells were enriched for degenerate expanded CDR3beta sequences.

To note about this clone: Its target is unknown.

The immunoSEQ assay was version 4, run in survey mode. Sequencing used immunoSEQ multiplex PCR; TCRdb keeps in-frame clones, though not all of them. The sample consists of roughly 43,000 clones, approximately 88% of them appearing once. V shed 0 bases and J shed 1 base, with 6 bases lying between them. Germline values: CDR1 SGHTA, CDR2 FQGNSA. The CDR3 loop spans 14 amino acids. Nonspecific anti-CD3/anti-CD28 bead stimulation represents the broad CD4+ T cell repertoire. CD4+ T cells upregulating both CD40 ligand and CD69 were sorted as responding cells. The source is an adult man with HIV who was CMV-seropositive. Sequencing was performed on CD4+ T cells sorted from PBMCs after approximately 19-hour stimulation, taken from a patient who received antiretroviral therapy. This chain joins TRBV7-2 and TRBJ1-1; D remains unclear. DNA for the CDR3: TGTGCCAGCAGCTTAGCGTCCGGGAACACTGAAGCTTTCTTT. Protein sequence: CASSLASGNTEAFF.